The present entry profiles one T cell receptor (beta chain) with its context. Its cognate antigen has yet to be identified. Per-base qualities were not stored, and no clone one base away is much larger. These data are taken from a study of OX40 agonist ivuxolimab in advanced cancers. Regarding the complete study: The costimulatory receptor OX40 (CD134) was targeted by ivuxolimab, a fully human IgG2 agonistic monoclonal antibody. Intravenous ivuxolimab was administered to patients every 2 weeks at six dose levels: 0.01, 0.1, 0.3, 1.5, 3 and 10 mg/kg. Of the roughly 51 dose-escalation patients, hepatocellular carcinoma was present in roughly 19, melanoma in roughly 15, renal cell carcinoma in 9 and head and neck cancer in 9. A male proportion of approximately 83% and a mean age of approximately 61 years, ranging from 23 to 79, were recorded for the dose-escalation cohort. Prior anti-PD-1, anti-PD-L1 or anti-CTLA-4 therapy was permitted, and checkpoint inhibitors had been received by about 44% of dose-escalation patients. Partial responses were achieved by three dose-escalation patients, of whom one had hepatocellular carcinoma and two had cutaneous melanoma. Peripheral TCRbeta sequencing aimed to test whether ivuxolimab altered TCR sequence diversity and caused clonal T-cell expansion. The paper covers the monotherapy dose-escalation part of the phase I ivuxolimab trial, which included N = 52 patients.

Patients with a history of autoimmune disease or receiving systemic immunosuppression were excluded from the trial. Peripheral blood for TCR sequencing was drawn from every dose cohort at baseline, at cycle 4 day 1 and at cycle 7 day 1. The samples were taken from a phase I, first-in-human, multicenter, open-label dose-escalation trial of ivuxolimab. The trial enrolled adults with locally advanced or metastatic head and neck squamous cell, hepatocellular, melanoma or renal cell carcinoma. CD4+ and CD8+ T cells were sorted separately from peripheral blood before TCR sequencing. The paper as a whole reports these results and caveats: Clonal expansion of both CD4+ and CD8+ blood T cells was observed from baseline to week 6 at doses 0.1 to 3.0 mg/kg. The antigen specificity of the peripheral T cells that underwent clonal expansion was not determined. Low levels of normalized T-cell clonal expansion were also seen in some nonresponding patients. In partial responders in the 0.1-3.0 mg/kg groups, normalized peripheral clonal expansion was found to be among the lowest, especially among CD8+ T cells. After ivuxolimab, more expanded clones were found on average in CD8+ T cells than in CD4+ T cells.

To sequence the TCRbeta CDR3 region, genomic DNA was isolated from the sorted cells. The immunoSEQ Assay was used for sequencing of TCRbeta CDR3 regions. TCRdb carries this immuneACCESS record with in-frame sequences only. Its versions omit some clonotypes, under half of them owing to an unresolved V gene in the studies checked, with the rest unexplained. For this sample the table gives more than 55,000 clones, of which 75% to 85% were detected only once. Under 13% of the sample lies in the top ten. Source: CD4+ or CD8+ T cells sorted from blood, taken in a trial of the OX40 agonist ivuxolimab. This TCR was recovered from an adult with an advanced solid tumor such as melanoma, head and neck, liver or kidney cancer.

The CDR3 region: CASSQGRDTQYF. The DNA sequence is TGCGCCAGCAGCCAAGGGAGAGATACGCAGTATTTT. The chain couples TRBV4-1 to TRBJ2-3, with the D gene uncertain. CDR1 and CDR2, looked up from the germline V gene, are MGHRA and YSYEKL. The CDR3 starts with the cysteine, ends with the phenylalanine, and has 12 residues. The retained sequence is limited to the CDR3, 36 bases, with the frame set at the first base. V is clipped by 1 base and J by 5 bases, and the sequence between their germline boundaries is 4 bases long.